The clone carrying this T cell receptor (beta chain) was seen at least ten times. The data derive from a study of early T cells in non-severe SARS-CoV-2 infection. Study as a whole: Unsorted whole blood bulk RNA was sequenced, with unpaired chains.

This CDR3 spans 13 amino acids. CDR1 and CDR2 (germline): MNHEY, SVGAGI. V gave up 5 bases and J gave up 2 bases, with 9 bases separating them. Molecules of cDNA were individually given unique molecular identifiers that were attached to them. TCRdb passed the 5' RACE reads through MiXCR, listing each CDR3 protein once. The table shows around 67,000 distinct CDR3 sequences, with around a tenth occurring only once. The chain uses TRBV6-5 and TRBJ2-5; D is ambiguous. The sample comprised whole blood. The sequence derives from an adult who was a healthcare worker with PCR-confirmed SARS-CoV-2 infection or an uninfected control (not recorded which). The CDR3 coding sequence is TGTGCCAGCAGTACGACCCTACAAGAGACCCAGTACTTC. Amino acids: CASSTTLQETQYF.